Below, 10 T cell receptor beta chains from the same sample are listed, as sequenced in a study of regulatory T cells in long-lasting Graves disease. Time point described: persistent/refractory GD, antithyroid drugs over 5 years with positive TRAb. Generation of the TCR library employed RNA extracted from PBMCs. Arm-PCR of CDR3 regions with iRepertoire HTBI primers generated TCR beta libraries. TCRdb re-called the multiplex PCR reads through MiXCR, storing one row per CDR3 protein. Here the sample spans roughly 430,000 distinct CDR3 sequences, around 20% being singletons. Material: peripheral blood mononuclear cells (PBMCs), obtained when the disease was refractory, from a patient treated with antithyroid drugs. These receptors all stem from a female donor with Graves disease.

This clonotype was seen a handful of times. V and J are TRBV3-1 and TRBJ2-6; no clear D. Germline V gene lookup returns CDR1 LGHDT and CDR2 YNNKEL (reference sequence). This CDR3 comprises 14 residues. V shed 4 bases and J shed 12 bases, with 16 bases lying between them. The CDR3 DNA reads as TGTGCCAGCAGCCCCCAGTCCCTACATGGCGTCCTGACTTTC. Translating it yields CASSPQSLHGVLTF.

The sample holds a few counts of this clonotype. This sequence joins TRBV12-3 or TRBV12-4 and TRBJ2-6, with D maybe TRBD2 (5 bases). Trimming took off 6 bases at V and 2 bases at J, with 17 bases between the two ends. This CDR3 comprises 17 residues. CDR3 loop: CASRETGVGTGANVLTF. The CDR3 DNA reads TGTGCCAGCAGAGAAACCGGGGTGGGCACTGGGGCCAACGTCCTGACTTTC.

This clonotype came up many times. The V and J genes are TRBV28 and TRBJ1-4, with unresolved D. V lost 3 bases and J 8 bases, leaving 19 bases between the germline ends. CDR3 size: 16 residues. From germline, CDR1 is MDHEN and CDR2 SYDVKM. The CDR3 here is CASSLSRAFSWEKLFF. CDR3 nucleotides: TGTGCCAGCAGTTTGTCGCGGGCTTTTTCCTGGGAAAAACTGTTTTTT.

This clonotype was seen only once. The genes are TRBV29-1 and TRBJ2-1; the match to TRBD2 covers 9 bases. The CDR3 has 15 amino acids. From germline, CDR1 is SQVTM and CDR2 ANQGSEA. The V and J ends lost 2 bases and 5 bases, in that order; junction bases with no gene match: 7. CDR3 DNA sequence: TGCAGCGTTGAACGCTCTGGGACTAGCAACAATGAGCAGTTCTTC. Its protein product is CSVERSGTSNNEQFF.

The CDR3: CASSQGKQGAYEQYF. CDR3 DNA: TGTGCCAGCAGCCAGGGGAAGCAAGGGGCTTACGAGCAGTACTTC. J is TRBJ2-7 and V is TRBV4-2; a possible D gene is TRBD1 (5 bases). Germline assignment: CDR1 LGHNA and CDR2 YNFKEQ. The CDR3 is 15 amino acids. V lost 3 bases and J 4 bases, leaving 16 bases between the germline ends.

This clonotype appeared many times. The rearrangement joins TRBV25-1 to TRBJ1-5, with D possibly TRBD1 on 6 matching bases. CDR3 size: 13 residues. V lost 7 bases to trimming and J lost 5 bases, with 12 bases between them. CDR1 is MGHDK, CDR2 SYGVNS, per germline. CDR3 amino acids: CASTKEGDQPQHF. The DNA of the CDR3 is TGTGCCAGCACCAAAGAGGGGGATCAGCCCCAGCATTTT.

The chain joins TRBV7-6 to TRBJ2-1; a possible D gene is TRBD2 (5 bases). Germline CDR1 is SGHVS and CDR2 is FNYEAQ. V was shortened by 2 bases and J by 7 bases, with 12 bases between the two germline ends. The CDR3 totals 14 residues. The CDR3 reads CASSLMASTNEQFF. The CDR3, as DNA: TGTGCCAGCAGCTTAATGGCTAGCACGAATGAGCAGTTCTTC.

The DNA for the CDR3 is TGTGCCTTCAGTAGCGGGAGATCCACCGGGGAGCTGTTTTTT. It yields the protein CAFSSGRSTGELFF. The V and J genes are TRBV30 and TRBJ2-2, with 9 bases fitting TRBD2. Germline assignment: CDR1 GTSNPN and CDR2 SVGIG (reference sequence). J was trimmed by 4 bases and V by 7 bases; bases with no gene match: 7. The CDR3 is 14 amino acids.

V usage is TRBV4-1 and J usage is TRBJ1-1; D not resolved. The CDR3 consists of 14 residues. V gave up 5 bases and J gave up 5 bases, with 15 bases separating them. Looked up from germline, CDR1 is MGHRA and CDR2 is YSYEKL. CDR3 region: CASSSGPPGTEAFF. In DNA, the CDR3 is TGCGCCAGCAGCTCTGGGCCGCCGGGGACTGAAGCTTTCTTT.

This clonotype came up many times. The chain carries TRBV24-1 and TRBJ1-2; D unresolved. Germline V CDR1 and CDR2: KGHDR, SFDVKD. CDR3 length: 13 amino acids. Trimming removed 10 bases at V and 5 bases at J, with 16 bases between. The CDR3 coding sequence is TGTGCCACAAGGTCGGAGGAACCATATGGCTACACCTTC. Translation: CATRSEEPYGYTF.